Listed below are T cell receptor beta chains from one sample, sequenced in a study of CD8 T cells in Susac syndrome. TCRdb ran MiXCR on the immunoSEQ multiplex PCR reads and lists one entry per CDR3 protein. Of approximately 100,000 distinct CDR3 sequences detected, around 93% appear once; the ten largest clones hold approximately 0.13%. Sequenced material: CD8+ T cells from PBMCs. The receptors derive from a human donor in good health. Both conserved end residues are part of each CDR3. A D gene is named only where the DNA matches it firmly. Clone size is shown for a subset of rows, as once, few, many or a class of expanded clone.

-	TRBV11-2	TRBJ2-3	-	CASSPSGGDTDTQYF	TGTGCCAGCAGCCCCAGCGGAGGGGACACAGATACGCAGTATTTT
TRBD2	TRBV7-2	TRBJ2-2	-	CAGGGSGRASTGELFF	TGTGCCGGCGGAGGTAGCGGGAGGGCCTCCACCGGGGAGCTGTTTTTT
-	TRBV7-9	TRBJ2-7	-	CASTGERVPYEQYF	TGTGCCAGCACTGGGGAGAGGGTACCCTACGAGCAGTACTTC
-	TRBV12-3/TRBV12-4	TRBJ1-1	-	CASRSKGEAFF	TGTGCCAGCAGGTCGAAGGGTGAAGCTTTCTTT
-	TRBV20-1	TRBJ1-5	-	CSVKKGDLYQPQHF	TGCAGTGTCAAAAAGGGGGATCTCTATCAGCCCCAGCATTTT
-	TRBV5-1	TRBJ2-3	-	CASSRLIVDRISTDTQYF	TGCGCCAGCAGCCGCCTTATCGTAGACAGGATTAGCACAGATACGCAGTATTTT
-	TRBV21-1	TRBJ2-5	-	CASSDRQGATQETQYF	TGTGCCAGCAGCGACAGACAGGGGGCAACACAAGAGACCCAGTACTTC
-	TRBV6-5	TRBJ1-4	-	CASRTGEKLFF	TGTGCCAGCAGAACAGGGGAAAAACTGTTTTTT
-	TRBV18	TRBJ1-1	-	CASSPVRGGSEAFF	TGTGCCAGCTCACCAGTACGGGGTGGGTCGGAAGCTTTCTTT
-	TRBV28	TRBJ1-2	once	CASSSPGRHYGYTF	TGTGCCAGCAGTTCTCCGGGGCGGCACTATGGCTACACCTTC
-	TRBV5-4	TRBJ2-3	-	CASSLGRETDTQYF	TGTGCCAGCAGCTTGGGCAGGGAGACAGATACGCAGTATTTT
TRBD2	TRBV12-3/TRBV12-4	TRBJ2-7	-	CASSPTGGSGRAYEQYF	TGTGCCAGCAGTCCGACAGGAGGCAGCGGGAGGGCCTACGAGCAGTACTTC
-	TRBV11-3	TRBJ2-7	-	CASSSGLAENTYEQYF	TGTGCCAGCAGCTCGGGCCTGGCAGAAAATACCTACGAGCAGTACTTC
-	TRBV14	TRBJ1-4	-	CASSHPKGGEKLFF	TGTGCCAGCAGCCATCCTAAGGGAGGTGAAAAACTGTTTTTT
-	TRBV3-1	TRBJ2-3	once	CASSPMDGGASTDTQYF	TGTGCCAGCAGCCCAATGGACGGAGGGGCTAGCACAGATACGCAGTATTTT
-	TRBV10-2	TRBJ2-6	-	CASSERASGANVLTF	TGCGCCAGCAGTGAGCGAGCCTCTGGGGCCAACGTCCTGACTTTC
-	TRBV10-3	TRBJ2-7	-	CAISQGSYEQYF	TGTGCCATCAGTCAGGGATCCTACGAGCAGTACTTC
-	TRBV19	TRBJ2-2	-	CASSPRQFTGELFF	TGTGCCAGTAGTCCACGACAGTTCACCGGGGAGCTGTTTTTT
-	TRBV7-9	TRBJ2-7	-	CASSLQQGSYEQYF	TGTGCCAGCAGCTTACAACAGGGCTCCTACGAGCAGTACTTC
-	TRBV5-1	TRBJ2-5	-	CASSLGQPPETQYF	TGCGCCAGCAGCTTGGGACAACCACCGGAGACCCAGTACTTC
TRBD2	TRBV28	TRBJ2-2	once	CASPGGVGGELFF	TGTGCCAGCCCCGGGGGGGTAGGCGGGGAGCTGTTTTTT
TRBD1	TRBV19	TRBJ1-2	-	CASSRTGDTYGYTF	TGTGCCAGTAGTAGGACAGGGGATACGTATGGCTACACCTTC
TRBD2	TRBV9	TRBJ2-1	-	CASSVEAGGYNEQFF	TGTGCCAGCAGCGTAGAGGCGGGGGGCTACAATGAGCAGTTCTTC
-	TRBV15	TRBJ1-4	-	CATSRTGPGNEKLFF	TGTGCCACCAGCAGAACAGGGCCCGGTAATGAAAAACTGTTTTTT
TRBD2	TRBV3-1	TRBJ2-1	-	CASSQVTSGHNEQFF	TGTGCCAGCAGCCAAGTTACTAGCGGCCACAATGAGCAGTTCTTC
-	TRBV27	TRBJ2-7	few	CASSTGLAYEQYF	TGTGCCAGCAGTACGGGATTAGCCTACGAGCAGTACTTC
-	TRBV9	TRBJ2-1	-	CASSAGITPGEQFF	TGTGCCAGCAGCGCAGGGATCACCCCGGGTGAGCAGTTCTTC
-	TRBV5-1	TRBJ2-5	-	CASSSTDAGETQYF	TGCGCCAGCAGCTCCACGGACGCCGGGGAGACCCAGTACTTC